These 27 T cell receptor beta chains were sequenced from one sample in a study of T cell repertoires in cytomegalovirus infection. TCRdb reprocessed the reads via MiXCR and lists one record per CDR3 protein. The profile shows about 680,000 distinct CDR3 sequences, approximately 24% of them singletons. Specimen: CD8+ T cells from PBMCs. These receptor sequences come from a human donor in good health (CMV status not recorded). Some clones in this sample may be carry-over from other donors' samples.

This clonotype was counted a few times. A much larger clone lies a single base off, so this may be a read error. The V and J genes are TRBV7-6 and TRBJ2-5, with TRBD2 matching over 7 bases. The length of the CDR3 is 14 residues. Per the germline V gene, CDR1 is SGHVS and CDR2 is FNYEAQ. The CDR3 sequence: CVSTAREGQETQYF. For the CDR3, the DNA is TGTGTCAGCACCGCTAGGGAGGGGCAAGAGACCCAGTACTTC.

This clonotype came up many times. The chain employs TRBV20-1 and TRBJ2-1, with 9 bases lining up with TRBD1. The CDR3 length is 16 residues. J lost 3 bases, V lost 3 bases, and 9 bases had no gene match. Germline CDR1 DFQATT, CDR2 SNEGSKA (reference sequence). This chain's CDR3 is CSASASGQGHYNEQFF. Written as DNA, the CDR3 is TGCAGTGCTAGCGCCAGCGGACAGGGGCACTACAATGAGCAGTTCTTC.

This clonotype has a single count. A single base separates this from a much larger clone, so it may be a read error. DNA of the CDR3: TGTGCCAACAGCTGGGCGGAGAGTCCCTACGAGCAGTACTTC. Its translation: CANSWAESPYEQYF. The chain carries TRBV7-9 and TRBJ2-7; D gene ambiguous. This CDR3 spans 14 amino acids. CDR1 is SEHNR, CDR2 FQNEAQ, per germline (reference sequence).

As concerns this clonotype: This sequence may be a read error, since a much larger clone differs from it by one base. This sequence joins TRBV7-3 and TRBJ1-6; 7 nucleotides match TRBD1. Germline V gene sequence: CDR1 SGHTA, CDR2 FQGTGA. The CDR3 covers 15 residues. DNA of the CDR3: TGTGCCAGCAGCCCCACAGGGGCGTATAATTCATCCCTCCACTTT. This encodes CASSPTGAYNSSLHF. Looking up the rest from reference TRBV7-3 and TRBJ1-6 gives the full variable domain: GAGVSQTPSNKVTEKGKYVELRCDPISGHTALYWYRQSLGQGPEFLIYFQGTGAADDSGLPNDRFFAVRPEGSVSTLKIQRTERGDSAVYLCASSPTGAYNSSLHFGNGTRLTVT.

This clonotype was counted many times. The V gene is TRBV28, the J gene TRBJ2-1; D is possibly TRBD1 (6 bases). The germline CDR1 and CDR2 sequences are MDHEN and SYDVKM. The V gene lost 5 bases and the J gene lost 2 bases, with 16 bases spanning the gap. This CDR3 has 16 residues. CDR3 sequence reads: CASSLDDRLPYNEQFF. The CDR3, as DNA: TGTGCCAGCAGTCTGGATGACAGGTTACCCTACAATGAGCAGTTCTTC.

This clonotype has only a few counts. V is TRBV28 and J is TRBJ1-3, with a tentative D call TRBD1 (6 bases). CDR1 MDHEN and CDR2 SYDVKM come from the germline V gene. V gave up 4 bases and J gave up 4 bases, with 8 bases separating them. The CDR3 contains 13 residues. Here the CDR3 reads CASSWTVGNTIYF. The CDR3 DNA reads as TGTGCCAGCAGTTGGACAGTAGGAAACACCATATATTTT. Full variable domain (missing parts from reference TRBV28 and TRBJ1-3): DVKVTQSSRYLVKRTGEKVFLECVQDMDHENMFWYRQDPGLGLRLIYFSYDVKMKEKGDIPEGYSVSREKKERFSLILESASTNQTSMYLCASSWTVGNTIYFGEGSWLTVV.

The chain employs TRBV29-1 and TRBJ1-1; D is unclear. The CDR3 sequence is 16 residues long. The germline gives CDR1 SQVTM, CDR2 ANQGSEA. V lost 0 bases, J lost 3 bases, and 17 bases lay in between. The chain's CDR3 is CSVEDLFTGSDTEAFF. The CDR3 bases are TGCAGCGTTGAAGATCTTTTCACGGGGTCGGACACTGAAGCTTTCTTT.

CDR3: CASSPGAAEAFF. CDR3 DNA sequence: TGCGCCAGCAGCCCTGGGGCCGCTGAAGCTTTCTTT. The chain is built from TRBV4-1 and TRBJ1-1; D possibly corresponds to TRBD1 (5 bases). This CDR3 has 12 residues. Trimming cost V 4 bases and J 6 bases, with 9 bases left between them. The germline V gene has CDR1 MGHRA and CDR2 YSYEKL.

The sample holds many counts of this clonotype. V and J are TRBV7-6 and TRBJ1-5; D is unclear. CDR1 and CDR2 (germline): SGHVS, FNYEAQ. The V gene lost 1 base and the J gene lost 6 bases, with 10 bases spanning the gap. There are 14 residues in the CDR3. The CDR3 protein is CASSLGGVPQPQHF. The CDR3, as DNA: TGTGCCAGCAGCTTAGGCGGGGTTCCTCAGCCCCAGCATTTT.

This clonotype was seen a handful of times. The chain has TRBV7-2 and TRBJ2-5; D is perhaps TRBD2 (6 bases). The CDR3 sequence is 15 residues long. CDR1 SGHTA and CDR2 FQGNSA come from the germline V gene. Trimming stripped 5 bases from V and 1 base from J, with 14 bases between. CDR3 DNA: TGTGCCAGCAGCACCTACCGGGACTCCCAAGAGACCCAGTACTTC. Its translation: CASSTYRDSQETQYF.

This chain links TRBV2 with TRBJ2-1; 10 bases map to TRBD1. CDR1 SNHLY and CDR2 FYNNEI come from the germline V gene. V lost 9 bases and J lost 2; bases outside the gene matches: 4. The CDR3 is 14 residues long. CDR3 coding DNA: TGTGCCAGTACCGGGACAGGGGCCTACAATGAGCAGTTCTTC. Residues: CASTGTGAYNEQFF.

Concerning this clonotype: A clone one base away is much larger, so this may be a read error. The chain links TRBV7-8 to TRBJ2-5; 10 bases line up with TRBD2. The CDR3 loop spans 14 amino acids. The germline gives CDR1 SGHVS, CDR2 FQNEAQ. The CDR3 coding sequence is TGTGCCAACAGCCCGGGACTAGCGCAAGAGACCCAGTACTTC. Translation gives CANSPGLAQETQYF.

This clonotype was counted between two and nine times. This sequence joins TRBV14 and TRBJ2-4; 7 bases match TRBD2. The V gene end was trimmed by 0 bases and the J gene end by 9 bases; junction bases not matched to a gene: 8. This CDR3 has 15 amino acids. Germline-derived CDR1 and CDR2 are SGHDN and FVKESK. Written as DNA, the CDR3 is TGTGCCAGCAGCCAAGAAATAGGAGGGAGGGGCATTCAGTACTTC. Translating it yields CASSQEIGGRGIQYF.

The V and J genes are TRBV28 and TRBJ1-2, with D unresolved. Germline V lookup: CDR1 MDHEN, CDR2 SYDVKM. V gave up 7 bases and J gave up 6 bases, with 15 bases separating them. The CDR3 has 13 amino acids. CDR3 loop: CASTVLHRDGYTF. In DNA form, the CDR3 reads TGTGCCAGCACCGTCCTACACCGGGATGGCTACACCTTC.

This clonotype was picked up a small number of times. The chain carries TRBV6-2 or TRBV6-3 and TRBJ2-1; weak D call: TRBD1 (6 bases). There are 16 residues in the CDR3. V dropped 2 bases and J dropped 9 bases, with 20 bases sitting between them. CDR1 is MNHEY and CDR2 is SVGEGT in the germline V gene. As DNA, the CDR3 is TGTGCCAGCAGTTACGTGTTTAGGGCAGGGGAGAGTGAGCAGTTCTTC. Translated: CASSYVFRAGESEQFF.

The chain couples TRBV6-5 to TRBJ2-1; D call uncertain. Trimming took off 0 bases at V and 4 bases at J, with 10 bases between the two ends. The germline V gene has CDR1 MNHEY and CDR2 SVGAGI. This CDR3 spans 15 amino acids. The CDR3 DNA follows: TGTGCCAGCAGTTACTCGAGGCCCGATTACAATGAGCAGTTCTTC. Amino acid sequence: CASSYSRPDYNEQFF.

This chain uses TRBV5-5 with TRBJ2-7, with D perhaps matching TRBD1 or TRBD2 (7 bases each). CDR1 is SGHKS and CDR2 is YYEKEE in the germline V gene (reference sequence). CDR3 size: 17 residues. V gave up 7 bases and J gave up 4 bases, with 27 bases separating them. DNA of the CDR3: TGTGCCAGCCCACCGAGGTTGCCAGGGGGGGAAGGTTACGAGCAGTACGTC. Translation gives CASPPRLPGGEGYEQYV.

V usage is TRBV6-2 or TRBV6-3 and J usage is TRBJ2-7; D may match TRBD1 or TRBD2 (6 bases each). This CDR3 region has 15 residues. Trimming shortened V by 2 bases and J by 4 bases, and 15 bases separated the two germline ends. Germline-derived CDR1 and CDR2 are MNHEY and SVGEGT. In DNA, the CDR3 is TGTGCCAGCAGTTACGAGCCACAGGGAGGATACGAGCAGTACGTC. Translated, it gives CASSYEPQGGYEQYV.

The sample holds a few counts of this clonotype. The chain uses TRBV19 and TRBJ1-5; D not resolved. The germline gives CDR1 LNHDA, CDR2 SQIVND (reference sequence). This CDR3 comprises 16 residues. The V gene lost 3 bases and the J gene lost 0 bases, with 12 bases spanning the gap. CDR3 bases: TGTGCCAGTAGTATTGGCACAGTGGCTAGCAATCAGCCCCAGCATTTT. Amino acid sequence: CASSIGTVASNQPQHF.

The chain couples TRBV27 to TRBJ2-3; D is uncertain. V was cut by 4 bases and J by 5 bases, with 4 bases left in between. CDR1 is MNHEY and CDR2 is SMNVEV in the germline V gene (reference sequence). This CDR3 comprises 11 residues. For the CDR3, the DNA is TGTGCCAGCAGTTCGGTAGATACGCAGTATTTT. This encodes CASSSVDTQYF.

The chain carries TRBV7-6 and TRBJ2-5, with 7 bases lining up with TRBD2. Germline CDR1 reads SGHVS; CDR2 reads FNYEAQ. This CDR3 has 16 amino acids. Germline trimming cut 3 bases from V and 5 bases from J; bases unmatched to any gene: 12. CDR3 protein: CASSFPSGNLLETQYF. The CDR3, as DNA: TGTGCCAGCAGCTTCCCCAGCGGGAACTTGCTCGAGACCCAGTACTTC.

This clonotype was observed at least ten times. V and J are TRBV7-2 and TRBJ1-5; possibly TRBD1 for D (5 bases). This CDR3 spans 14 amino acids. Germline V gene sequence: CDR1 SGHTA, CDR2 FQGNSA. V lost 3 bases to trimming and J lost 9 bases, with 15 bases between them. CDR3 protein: CASSFQGLGVPQHF. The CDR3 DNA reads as TGTGCCAGCAGCTTTCAGGGCCTCGGAGTGCCCCAGCATTTT.

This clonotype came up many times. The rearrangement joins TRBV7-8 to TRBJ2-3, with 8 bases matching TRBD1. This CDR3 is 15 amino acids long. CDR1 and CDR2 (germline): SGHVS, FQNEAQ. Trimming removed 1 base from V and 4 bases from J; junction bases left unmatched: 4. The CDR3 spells CASSLGTGYADTQYF. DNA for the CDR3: TGTGCCAGCAGCTTAGGGACAGGGTATGCAGATACGCAGTATTTT.

Written as DNA, the CDR3 is TGCGCCACCGTCGCCCGCCAAGACAGCACAGATACGCAGTATTTT. It is translated as CATVARQDSTDTQYF. V usage is TRBV4-1 and J usage is TRBJ2-3; D is ambiguous. Trimming removed 10 bases at V and 0 bases at J, with 17 bases between. Germline V gene sequence: CDR1 MGHRA, CDR2 YSYEKL. The CDR3 contains 15 residues.

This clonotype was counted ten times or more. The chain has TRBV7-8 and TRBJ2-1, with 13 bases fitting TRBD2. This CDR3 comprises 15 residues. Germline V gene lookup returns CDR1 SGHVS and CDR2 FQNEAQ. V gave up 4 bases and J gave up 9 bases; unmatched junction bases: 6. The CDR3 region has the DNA TGTGCCAGCAGCTCCACTGGACTAGCGGGGGTTGAGCAGTTCTTC. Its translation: CASSSTGLAGVEQFF.

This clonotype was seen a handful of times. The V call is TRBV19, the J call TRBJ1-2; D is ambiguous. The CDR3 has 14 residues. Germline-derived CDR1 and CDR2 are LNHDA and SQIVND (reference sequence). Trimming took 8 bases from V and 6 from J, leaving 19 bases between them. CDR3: CASSDGPGEDGYTF. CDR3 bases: TGTGCCAGTTCCGACGGTCCGGGAGAAGATGGCTACACCTTC.

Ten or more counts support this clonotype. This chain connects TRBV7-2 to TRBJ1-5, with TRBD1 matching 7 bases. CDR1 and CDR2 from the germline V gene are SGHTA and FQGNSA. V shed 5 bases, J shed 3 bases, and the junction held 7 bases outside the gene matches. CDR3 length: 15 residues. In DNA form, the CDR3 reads TGTGCCAGCAGCGTTACAGGGGTTGTCAATCAGCCCCAGCATTTT. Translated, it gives CASSVTGVVNQPQHF.